The subject of this entry is one TCR beta chain. Its antigen is as yet unknown. One end of the junction does not line up with germline, which may come from a read error. This CDR3 has 14 residues. Germline CDR1 and CDR2: SNHLY and FYNNEI. This sample's time point: newly diagnosed GD, antithyroid drugs for less than 3 months. PBMCs were the source of the RNA used for TCR sequencing. A peripheral blood sample, roughly 9 milliliters in volume, was drawn into EDTA tubes. The data were obtained in a study of regulatory T cells in long-lasting Graves disease. Study-level background: Freshly diagnosed Graves' patients had used antithyroid drugs for under 3 months. Overall study findings and caveats: Patients with persistent Graves' had lower TCR diversity than newly diagnosed patients. There was favoring of TRBV28, TRBJ1-2 and TRBJ2-5 in persistent disease.

Through Arm-PCR of CDR3 regions and iRepertoire HTBI primers, TCR beta libraries were built. TCRdb re-called the multiplex PCR reads through MiXCR, storing one row per CDR3 protein. The sample records over 200,000 distinct CDR3 sequences, approximately 20% being singletons. Material: peripheral blood mononuclear cells (PBMCs), obtained at new diagnosis, from a patient treated with antithyroid drugs. The rearrangement links TRBV2 to TRBJ2-5, with 7 nucleotides matching TRBD1. The TCR sequence derives from a female donor with Graves disease. The CDR3 sequence: CASREGGYQETQYF. For the CDR3, the DNA is TGTGCCAGCAGAGAAGGGGGCTACCAAGAGACCCAGTACTTC.